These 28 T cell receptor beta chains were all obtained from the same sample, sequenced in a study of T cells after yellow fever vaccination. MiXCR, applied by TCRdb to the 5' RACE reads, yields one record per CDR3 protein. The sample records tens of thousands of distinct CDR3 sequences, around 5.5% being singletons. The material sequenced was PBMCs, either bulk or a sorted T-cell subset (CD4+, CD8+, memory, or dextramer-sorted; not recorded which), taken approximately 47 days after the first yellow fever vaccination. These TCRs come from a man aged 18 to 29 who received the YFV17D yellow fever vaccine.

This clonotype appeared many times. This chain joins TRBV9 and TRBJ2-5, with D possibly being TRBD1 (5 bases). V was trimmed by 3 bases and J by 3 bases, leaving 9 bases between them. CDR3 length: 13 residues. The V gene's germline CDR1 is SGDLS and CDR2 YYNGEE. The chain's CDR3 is CASSATQEETQYF. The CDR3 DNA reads TGTGCCAGCAGCGCGACACAGGAAGAGACCCAGTACTTC.

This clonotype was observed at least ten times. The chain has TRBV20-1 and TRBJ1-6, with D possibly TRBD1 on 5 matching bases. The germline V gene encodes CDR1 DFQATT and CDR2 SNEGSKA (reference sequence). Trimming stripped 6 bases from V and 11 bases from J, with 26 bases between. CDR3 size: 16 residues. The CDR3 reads CSAYAQSGAERAPLHF. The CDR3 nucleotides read TGCAGTGCATACGCCCAGAGTGGGGCCGAGAGGGCACCCCTCCACTTT.

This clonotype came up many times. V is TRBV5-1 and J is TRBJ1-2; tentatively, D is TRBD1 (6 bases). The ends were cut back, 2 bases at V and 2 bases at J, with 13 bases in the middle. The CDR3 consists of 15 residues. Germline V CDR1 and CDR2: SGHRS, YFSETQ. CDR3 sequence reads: CASSFGQLPNYGYTF. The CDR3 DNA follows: TGCGCCAGCAGCTTCGGACAGCTTCCCAACTATGGCTACACCTTC.

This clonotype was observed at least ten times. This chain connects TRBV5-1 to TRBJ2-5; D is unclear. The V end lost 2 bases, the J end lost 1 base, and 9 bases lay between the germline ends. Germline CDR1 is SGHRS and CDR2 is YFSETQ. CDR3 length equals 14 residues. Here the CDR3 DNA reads TGCGCCAGCAGCTTTTTTGGACCCCAAGAGACCCAGTACTTC. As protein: CASSFFGPQETQYF.

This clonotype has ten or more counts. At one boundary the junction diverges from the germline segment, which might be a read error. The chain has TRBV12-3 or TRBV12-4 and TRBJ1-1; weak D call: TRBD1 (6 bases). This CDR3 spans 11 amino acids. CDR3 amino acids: CASSGTYRLNF. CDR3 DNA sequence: TGTGCCAGCAGTGGGACATACAGGTTAAATTTT.

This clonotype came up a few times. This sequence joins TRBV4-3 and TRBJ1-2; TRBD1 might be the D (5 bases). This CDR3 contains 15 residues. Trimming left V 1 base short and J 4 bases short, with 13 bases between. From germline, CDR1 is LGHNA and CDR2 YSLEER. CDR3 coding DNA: TGCGCCAGCAGCCAAGGAACGGGGCAGGGCTATGGCTACACCTTC. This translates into CASSQGTGQGYGYTF.

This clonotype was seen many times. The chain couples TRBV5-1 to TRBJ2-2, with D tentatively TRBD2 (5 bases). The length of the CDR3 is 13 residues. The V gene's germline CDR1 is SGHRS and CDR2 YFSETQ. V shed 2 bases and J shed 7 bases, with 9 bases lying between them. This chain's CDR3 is CASSFVRGGELFF. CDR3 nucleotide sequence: TGCGCCAGCAGCTTCGTTCGGGGCGGGGAGCTGTTTTTT.

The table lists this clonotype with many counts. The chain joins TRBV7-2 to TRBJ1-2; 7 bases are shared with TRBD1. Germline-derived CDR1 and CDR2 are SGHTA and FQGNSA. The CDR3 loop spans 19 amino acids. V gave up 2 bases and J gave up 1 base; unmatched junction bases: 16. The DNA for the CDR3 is TGTGCCAGCAGCTTATGGTTCCGGCAGGGGGGATACCGTAACTATGGCTACACCTTC. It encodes CASSLWFRQGGYRNYGYTF.

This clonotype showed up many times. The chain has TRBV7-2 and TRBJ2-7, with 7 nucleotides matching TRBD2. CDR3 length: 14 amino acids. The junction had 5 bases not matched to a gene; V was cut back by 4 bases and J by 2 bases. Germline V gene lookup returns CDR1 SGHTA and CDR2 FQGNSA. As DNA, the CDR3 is TGTGCCAGCAGCTACCAGACTAGCACCTACGAGCAGTACGTC. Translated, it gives CASSYQTSTYEQYV.

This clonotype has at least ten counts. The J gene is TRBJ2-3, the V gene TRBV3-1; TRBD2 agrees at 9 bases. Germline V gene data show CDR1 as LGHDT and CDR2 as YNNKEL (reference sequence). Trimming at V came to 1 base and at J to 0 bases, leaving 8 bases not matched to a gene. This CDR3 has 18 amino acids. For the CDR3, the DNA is TGTGCCAGCAGCCAAGGGGAGACTAGCGGATTGAGCACAGATACGCAGTATTTT. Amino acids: CASSQGETSGLSTDTQYF.

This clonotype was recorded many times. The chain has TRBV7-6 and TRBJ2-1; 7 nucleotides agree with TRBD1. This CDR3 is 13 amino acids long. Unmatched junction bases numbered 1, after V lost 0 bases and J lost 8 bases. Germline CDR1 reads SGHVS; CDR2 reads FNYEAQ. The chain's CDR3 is CASSLAQGHEQFF. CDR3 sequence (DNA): TGTGCCAGCAGCTTAGCACAGGGGCATGAGCAGTTCTTC.

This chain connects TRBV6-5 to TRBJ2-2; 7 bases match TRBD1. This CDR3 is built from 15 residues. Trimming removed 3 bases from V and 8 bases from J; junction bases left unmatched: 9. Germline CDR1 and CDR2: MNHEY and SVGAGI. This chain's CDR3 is CASSYRDSGRGELFF. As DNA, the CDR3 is TGTGCCAGCAGTTATCGGGACAGCGGTCGTGGGGAGCTGTTTTTT.

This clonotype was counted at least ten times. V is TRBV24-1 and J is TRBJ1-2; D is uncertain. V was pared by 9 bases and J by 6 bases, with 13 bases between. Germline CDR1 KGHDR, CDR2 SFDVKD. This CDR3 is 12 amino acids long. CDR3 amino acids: CATPAALHGYTF. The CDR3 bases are TGTGCCACCCCGGCAGCGTTGCATGGCTACACCTTC.

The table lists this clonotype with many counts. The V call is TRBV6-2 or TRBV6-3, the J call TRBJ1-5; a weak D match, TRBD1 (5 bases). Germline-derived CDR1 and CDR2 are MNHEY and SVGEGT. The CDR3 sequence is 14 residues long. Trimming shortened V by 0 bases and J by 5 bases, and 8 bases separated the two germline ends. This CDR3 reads CASSYSGRDQPQHF. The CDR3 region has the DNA TGTGCCAGCAGTTACTCCGGCAGGGATCAGCCCCAGCATTTT.

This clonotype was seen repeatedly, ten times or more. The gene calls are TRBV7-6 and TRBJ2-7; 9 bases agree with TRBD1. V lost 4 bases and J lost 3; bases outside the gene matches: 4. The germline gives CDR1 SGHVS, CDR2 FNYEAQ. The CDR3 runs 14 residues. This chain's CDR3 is CASSSGTGLYEQYF. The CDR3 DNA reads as TGTGCCAGCAGCTCCGGGACAGGGCTCTACGAGCAGTACTTC.

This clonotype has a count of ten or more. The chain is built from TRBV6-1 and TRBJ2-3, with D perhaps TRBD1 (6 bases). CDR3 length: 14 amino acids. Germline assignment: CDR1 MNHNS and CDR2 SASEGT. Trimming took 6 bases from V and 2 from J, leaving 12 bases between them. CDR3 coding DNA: TGTGCCAGCAGGGAACAGGGAACCACAGATACGCAGTATTTT. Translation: CASREQGTTDTQYF.

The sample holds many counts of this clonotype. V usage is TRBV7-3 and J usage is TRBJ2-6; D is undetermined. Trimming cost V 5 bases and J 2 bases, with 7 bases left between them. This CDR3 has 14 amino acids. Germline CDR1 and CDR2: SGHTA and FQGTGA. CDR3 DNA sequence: TGTGCCAGCAGCAGCCACCCTGGGGCCAACGTCCTGACTTTC. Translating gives CASSSHPGANVLTF.

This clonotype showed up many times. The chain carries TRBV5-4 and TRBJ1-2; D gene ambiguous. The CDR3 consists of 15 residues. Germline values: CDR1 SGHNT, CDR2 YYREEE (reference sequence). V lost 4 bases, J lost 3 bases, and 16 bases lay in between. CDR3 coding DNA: TGTGCCAGCAGCCGTAAAACGGGTTCCGACTATGGCTACACCTTC. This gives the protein CASSRKTGSDYGYTF.

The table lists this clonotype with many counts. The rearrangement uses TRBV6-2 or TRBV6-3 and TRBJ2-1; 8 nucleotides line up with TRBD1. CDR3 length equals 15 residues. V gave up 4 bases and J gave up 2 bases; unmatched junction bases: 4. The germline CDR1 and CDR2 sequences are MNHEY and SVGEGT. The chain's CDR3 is CASSSDRVPYNEQFF. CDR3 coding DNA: TGTGCCAGCAGTTCGGACAGGGTCCCCTACAATGAGCAGTTCTTC.

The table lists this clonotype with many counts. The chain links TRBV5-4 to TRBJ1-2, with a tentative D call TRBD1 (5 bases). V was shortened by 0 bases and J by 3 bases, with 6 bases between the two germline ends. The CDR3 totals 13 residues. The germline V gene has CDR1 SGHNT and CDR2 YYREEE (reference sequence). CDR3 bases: TGTGCCAGCAGCTTGGGCAGGGACTATGGCTACACCTTC. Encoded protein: CASSLGRDYGYTF.

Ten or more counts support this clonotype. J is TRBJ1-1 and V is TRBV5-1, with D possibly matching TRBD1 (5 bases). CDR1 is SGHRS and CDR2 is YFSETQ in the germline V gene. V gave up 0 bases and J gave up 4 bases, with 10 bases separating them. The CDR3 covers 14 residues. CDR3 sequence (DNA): TGCGCCAGCAGCTTGGATCCGGGGGGCACTGAAGCTTTCTTT. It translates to CASSLDPGGTEAFF. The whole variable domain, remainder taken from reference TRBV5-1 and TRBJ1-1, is KAGVTQTPRYLIKTRGQQVTLSCSPISGHRSVSWYQQTPGQGLQFLFEYFSETQRNKGNFPGRFSGRQFSNSRSEMNVSTLELGDSALYLCASSLDPGGTEAFFGQGTRLTVV.

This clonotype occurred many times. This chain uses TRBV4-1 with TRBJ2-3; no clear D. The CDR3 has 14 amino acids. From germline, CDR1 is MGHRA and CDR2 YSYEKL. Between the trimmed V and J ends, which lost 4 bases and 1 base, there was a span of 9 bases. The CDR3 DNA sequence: TGCGCCAGCAGCCCCCTTGGACGCACAGATACGCAGTATTTT. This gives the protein CASSPLGRTDTQYF.

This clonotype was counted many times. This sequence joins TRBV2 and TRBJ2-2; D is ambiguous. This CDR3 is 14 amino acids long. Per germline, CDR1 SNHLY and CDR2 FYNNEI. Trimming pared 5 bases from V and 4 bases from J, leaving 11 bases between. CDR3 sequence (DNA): TGTGCCAGCAGTCGACGGACCTTCACCGGGGAGCTGTTTTTT. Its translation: CASSRRTFTGELFF. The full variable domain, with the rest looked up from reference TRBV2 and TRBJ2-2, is EPEVTQTPSHQVTQMGQEVILRCVPISNHLYFYWYRQILGQKVEFLVSFYNNEISEKSEIFDDQFSVERPDGSNFTLKIRSTKLEDSAMYFCASSRRTFTGELFFGEGSRLTVL.

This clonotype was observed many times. The CDR3 DNA sequence: TGTGCCACCAGTGATTCCTTGCGGGCTGAAGCTTTCTTT. This sequence encodes CATSDSLRAEAFF. V and J are TRBV24-1 and TRBJ1-1; D is uncertain. This CDR3 contains 13 residues. Germline values: CDR1 KGHDR, CDR2 SFDVKD. Trimming left V 2 bases short and J 6 bases short, with 9 bases between.

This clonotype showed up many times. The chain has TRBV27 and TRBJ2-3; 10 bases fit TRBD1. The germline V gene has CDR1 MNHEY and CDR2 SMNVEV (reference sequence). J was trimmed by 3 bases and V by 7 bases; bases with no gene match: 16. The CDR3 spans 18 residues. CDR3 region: CASKINPGTGEGTDTQYF. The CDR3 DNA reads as TGTGCCAGCAAAATTAACCCCGGGACAGGGGAGGGGACAGATACGCAGTATTTT.

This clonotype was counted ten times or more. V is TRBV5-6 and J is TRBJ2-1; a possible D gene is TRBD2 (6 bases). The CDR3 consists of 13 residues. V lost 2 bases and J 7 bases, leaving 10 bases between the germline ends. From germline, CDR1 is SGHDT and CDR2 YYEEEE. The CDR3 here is CASSLGTSNEQFF. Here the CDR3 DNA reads TGTGCCAGCAGCTTAGGGACTTCAAATGAGCAGTTCTTC.

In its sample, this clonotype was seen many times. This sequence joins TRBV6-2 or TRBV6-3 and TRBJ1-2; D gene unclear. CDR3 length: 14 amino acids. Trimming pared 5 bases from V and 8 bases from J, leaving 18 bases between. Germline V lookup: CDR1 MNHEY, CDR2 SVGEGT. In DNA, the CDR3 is TGTGCCAGCAGTGGAGGGTTGTCTTCGGGCGGCTACACCTTC. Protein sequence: CASSGGLSSGGYTF.

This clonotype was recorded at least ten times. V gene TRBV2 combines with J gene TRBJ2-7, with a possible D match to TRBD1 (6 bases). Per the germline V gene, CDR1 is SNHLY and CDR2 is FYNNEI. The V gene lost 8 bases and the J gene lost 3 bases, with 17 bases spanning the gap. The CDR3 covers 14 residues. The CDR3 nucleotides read TGTGCCAGCTGGGAACTGGGACAAATCTACGAGCAGTACTTC. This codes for CASWELGQIYEQYF.